The rows below give T cell receptor beta chains drawn from one sample of a study of blood T cell repertoires in COVID-19. The method was immunoSEQ multiplex PCR; TCRdb's version includes in-frame clones alone and lacks a portion of them. The repertoire includes 78,000 or so clones, around 80% of them detected once, and 9.5% to 15% sits in the top ten. The source material was peripheral blood. These receptors originate from a man older than 75 with acute or convalescent COVID-19. The CDR3 runs from the conserved cysteine through the conserved F or W. A D gene is named only where the DNA matches it firmly. Rows may omit the clone size; those that give it use once, few, many or a size class.

size: .; D: TRBD1; V: TRBV3-1/TRBV3-2; J: TRBJ2-5; DNA: TGTGCCAGCAGCCCCTGGACAGGGGTTTTAGAGACCCAGTACTTC; CDR3: CASSPWTGVLETQYF
size: .; D: TRBD1; V: TRBV7-2; J: TRBJ1-1; DNA: TGTGCCAGCAGGACAGGGGGCTCGAACACTGAAGCTTTCTTT; CDR3: CASRTGGSNTEAFF
size: few; D: .; V: TRBV18; J: TRBJ1-5; DNA: TGTGCCAGCTCAACCGAAGGCGGTCAGCCCCAGCATTTT; CDR3: CASSTEGGQPQHF
size: .; D: .; V: TRBV23-1; J: TRBJ1-5; DNA: TGCGCCAGCAACGCGTGTACTGTTACGCCCCAGCATTTT; CDR3: CASNACTVTPQHF
size: .; D: .; V: TRBV5-4; J: TRBJ1-2; DNA: TGTGCCAGCAGCTTTTTACAGACCAACTATGGCTACACCTTC; CDR3: CASSFLQTNYGYTF
size: .; D: TRBD1; V: TRBV11-3; J: TRBJ2-2; DNA: TGTGCCAGCAGGGGGACAGAGACCGGGGAGCTGTTTTTT; CDR3: CASRGTETGELFF
size: .; D: .; V: TRBV27; J: TRBJ1-1; DNA: TGTGCCAGCAGTTTACGGGCTTTAGGAGTACCGGGAGTGAACACTGAAGCTTTCTTT; CDR3: CASSLRALGVPGVNTEAFF
size: few; D: .; V: TRBV5-1; J: TRBJ2-2; DNA: TGCGCCAGCAGCTTCAGCGGTCCGGTGGACACCGGGGAGCTGTTTTTT; CDR3: CASSFSGPVDTGELFF
size: .; D: TRBD1; V: TRBV4-1; J: TRBJ1-5; DNA: TGCGCCAGCAGCCAGTCTGGAGACAGGGGAAGGAATCAGCCCCAGCATTTT; CDR3: CASSQSGDRGRNQPQHF
size: .; D: TRBD1; V: TRBV2; J: TRBJ1-2; DNA: TGTGCCAGCAGTGCTCGACAGGGGGACTACTATGGCTACACCTTC; CDR3: CASSARQGDYYGYTF
size: .; D: .; V: TRBV7-3; J: TRBJ2-5; DNA: TGTGCCAGCAGCTTCAGGGGAGGGTACCAAGAGACCCAGTACTTC; CDR3: CASSFRGGYQETQYF